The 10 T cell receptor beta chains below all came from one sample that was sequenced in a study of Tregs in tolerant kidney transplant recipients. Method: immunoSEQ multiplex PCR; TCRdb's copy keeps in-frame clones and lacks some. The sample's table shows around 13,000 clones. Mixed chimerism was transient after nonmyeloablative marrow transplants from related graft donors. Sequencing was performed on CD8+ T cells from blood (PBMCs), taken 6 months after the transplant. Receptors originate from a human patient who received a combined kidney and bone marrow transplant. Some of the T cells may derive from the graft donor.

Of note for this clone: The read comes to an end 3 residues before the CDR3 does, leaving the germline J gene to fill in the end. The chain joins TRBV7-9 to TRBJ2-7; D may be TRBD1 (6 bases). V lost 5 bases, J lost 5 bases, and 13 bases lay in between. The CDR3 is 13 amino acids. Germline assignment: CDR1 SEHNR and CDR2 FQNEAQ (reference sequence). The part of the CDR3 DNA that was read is TGTGCCAGCAGCCGATCATACAGGGACGAG. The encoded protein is CASSRSYRDE. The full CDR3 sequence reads CASSRSYRDEQYF.

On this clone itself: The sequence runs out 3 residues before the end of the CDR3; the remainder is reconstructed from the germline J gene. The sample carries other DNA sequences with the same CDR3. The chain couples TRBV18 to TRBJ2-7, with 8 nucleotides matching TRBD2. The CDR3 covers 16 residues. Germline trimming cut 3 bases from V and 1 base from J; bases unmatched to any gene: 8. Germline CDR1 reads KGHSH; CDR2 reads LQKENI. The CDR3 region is CASSPPPGGGSYEQYF. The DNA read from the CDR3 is TGTGCCAGCTCACCCCCCCCCGGGGGGGGGTCCTACGAG.

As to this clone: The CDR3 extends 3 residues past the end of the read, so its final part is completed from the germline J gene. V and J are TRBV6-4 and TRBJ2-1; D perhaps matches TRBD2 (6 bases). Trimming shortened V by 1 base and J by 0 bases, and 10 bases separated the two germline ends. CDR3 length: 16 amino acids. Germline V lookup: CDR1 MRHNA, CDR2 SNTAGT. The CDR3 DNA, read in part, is TGTGCCAGCAGTGACTGGCGGGGAAACTCCTACAATGAG. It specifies CASSDWRGNSYNE. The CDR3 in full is CASSDWRGNSYNEQFF.

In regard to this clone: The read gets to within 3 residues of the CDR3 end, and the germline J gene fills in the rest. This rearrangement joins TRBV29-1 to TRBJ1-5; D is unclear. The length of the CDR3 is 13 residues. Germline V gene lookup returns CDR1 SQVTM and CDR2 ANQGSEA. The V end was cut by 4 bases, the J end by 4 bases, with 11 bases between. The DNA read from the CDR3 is TGCAGCGTTGGGGCCGGTCTTAATCAGCCC. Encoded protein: CSVGAGLNQP. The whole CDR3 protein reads CSVGAGLNQPQHF.

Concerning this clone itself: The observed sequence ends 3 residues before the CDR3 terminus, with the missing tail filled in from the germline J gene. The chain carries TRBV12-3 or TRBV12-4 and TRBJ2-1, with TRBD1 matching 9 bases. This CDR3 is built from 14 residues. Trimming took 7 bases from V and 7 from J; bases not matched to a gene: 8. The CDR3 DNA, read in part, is TGTGCCAGCACCTTAGGGGACAGGGAGAATGAG. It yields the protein CASTLGDRENE. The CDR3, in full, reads CASTLGDRENEQFF.

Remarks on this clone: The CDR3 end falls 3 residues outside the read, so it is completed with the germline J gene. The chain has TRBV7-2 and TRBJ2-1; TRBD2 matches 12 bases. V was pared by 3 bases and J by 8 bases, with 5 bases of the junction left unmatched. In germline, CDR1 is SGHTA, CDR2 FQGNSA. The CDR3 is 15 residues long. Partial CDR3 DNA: TGTGCCAGCAGCTTTACTAGCGGGGGGCGGGATGAG. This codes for CASSFTSGGRDE. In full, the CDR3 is CASSFTSGGRDEQFF.

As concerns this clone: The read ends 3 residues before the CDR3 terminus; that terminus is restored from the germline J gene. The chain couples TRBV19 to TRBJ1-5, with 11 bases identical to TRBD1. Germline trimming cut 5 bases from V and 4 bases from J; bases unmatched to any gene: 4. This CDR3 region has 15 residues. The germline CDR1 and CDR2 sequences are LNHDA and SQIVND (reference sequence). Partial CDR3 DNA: TGTGCCAGTAGTTACGGGACAGGGGGTAATCAGCCC. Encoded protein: CASSYGTGGNQP. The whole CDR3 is CASSYGTGGNQPQHF.

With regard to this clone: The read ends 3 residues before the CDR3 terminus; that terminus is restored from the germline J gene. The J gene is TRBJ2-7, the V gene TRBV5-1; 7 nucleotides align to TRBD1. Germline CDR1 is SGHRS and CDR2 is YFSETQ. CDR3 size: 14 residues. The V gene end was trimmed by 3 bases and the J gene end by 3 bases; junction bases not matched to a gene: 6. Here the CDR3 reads CASSWTGTDYEQYF. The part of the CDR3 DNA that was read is TGCGCCAGCAGCTGGACCGGGACAGACTACGAG. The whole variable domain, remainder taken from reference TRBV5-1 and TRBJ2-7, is KAGVTQTPRYLIKTRGQQVTLSCSPISGHRSVSWYQQTPGQGLQFLFEYFSETQRNKGNFPGRFSGRQFSNSRSEMNVSTLELGDSALYLCASSWTGTDYEQYFGPGTRLTVT.

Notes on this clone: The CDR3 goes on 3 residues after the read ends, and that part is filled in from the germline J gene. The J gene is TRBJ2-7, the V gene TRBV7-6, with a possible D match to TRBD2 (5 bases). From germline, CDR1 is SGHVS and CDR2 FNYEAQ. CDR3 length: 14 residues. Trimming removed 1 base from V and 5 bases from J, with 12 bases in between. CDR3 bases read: TGTGCCAGCAGCTTAGGGTCGGGGTTGGACGAG. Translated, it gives CASSLGSGLDE. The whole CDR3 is CASSLGSGLDEQYF.

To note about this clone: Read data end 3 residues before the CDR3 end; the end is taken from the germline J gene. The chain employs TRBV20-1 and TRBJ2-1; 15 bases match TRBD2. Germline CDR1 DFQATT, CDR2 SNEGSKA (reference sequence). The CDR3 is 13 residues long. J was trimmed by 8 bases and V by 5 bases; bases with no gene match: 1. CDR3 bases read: TGCAGTGCTTGGACTAGCGGGAGGGATGAG. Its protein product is CSAWTSGRDE. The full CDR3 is CSAWTSGRDEQFF.